Below are 11 T cell receptor beta chains sequenced from a single sample in a study of OX40 agonist ivuxolimab in advanced cancers. Libraries were prepared by immunoSEQ multiplex PCR; TCRdb keeps only in-frame clonotypes and omits some of them. The sample holds around 50,000 clones, about 80% seen once. Sequences were derived from CD4+ or CD8+ T cells sorted from blood, sampled in a trial of the OX40 agonist ivuxolimab. These receptors were taken from an adult with an advanced solid tumor such as melanoma, head and neck, liver or kidney cancer.

This clone was counted a few times. This rearrangement joins TRBV30 to TRBJ1-1, with 8 positions matching TRBD1. The CDR3 covers 10 residues. V gave up 3 bases and J gave up 12 bases; unmatched junction bases: 3. Germline values: CDR1 GTSNPN, CDR2 SVGIG (reference sequence). CDR3 DNA sequence: TGTGCCTGGAGCGGACAGGGATCTTTCTTT. Its translation: CAWSGQGSFF. The full variable domain, completed using reference TRBV30 and TRBJ1-1, is SQTIHQWPATLVQPVGSPLSLECTVEGTSNPNLYWYRQAAGRGLQLLFYSVGIGQISSEVPQNLSASRPQDRQFILSSKKLLLSDSGFYLCAWSGQGSFFGQGTRLTVV.

The rearrangement uses TRBV5-1 and TRBJ2-5; no reliable D call. Germline CDR1 is SGHRS and CDR2 is YFSETQ. The CDR3 has 12 amino acids. V shed 1 base and J shed 0 bases, with 1 base lying between them. The CDR3 reads CASSLHQETQYF. The CDR3 coding sequence is TGCGCCAGCAGCTTGCACCAAGAGACCCAGTACTTC.

The chain uses TRBV10-3 and TRBJ2-5; 7 bases are a match to TRBD2. J lost 4 bases, V lost 2 bases, and 4 bases had no gene match. Germline CDR1 and CDR2: ENHRY and SYGVKD. The CDR3 is 14 amino acids. DNA for the CDR3: TGTGCCATCAGTGAGGGGGAGGGGCCAGAGACCCAGTACTTC. Translating it yields CAISEGEGPETQYF.

V is TRBV5-8 and J is TRBJ2-1, with TRBD2 identical over 10 bases. V lost 0 bases and J lost 5; bases outside the gene matches: 5. Per germline, CDR1 SGHTS and CDR2 YDEGEE. The CDR3 extends over 16 amino acids. The CDR3 loop is CASSLGTSGTHNEQFF. In DNA form, the CDR3 reads TGTGCCAGCAGCTTGGGTACTAGCGGGACCCACAATGAGCAGTTCTTC.

This clone showed up just a few times. The rearrangement links TRBV5-1 to TRBJ1-2; D gene uncertain. This CDR3 has 13 residues. V was cut by 4 bases and J by 5 bases, with 12 bases left in between. Germline V lookup: CDR1 SGHRS, CDR2 YFSETQ. The CDR3 coding sequence is TGCGCCAGCAGCCAAGGAGCCGGGTATGGCTACACCTTC. This encodes CASSQGAGYGYTF.

This rearrangement joins TRBV27 to TRBJ1-1; D remains ambiguous. Germline values: CDR1 MNHEY, CDR2 SMNVEV (reference sequence). The CDR3 is 13 residues long. Trimming cost V 7 bases and J 0 bases, with 9 bases left between them. This CDR3 is CASTRTLNTEAFF. The CDR3 bases are TGTGCCAGCACCAGGACTTTGAACACTGAAGCTTTCTTT.

This sequence joins TRBV2 and TRBJ1-1; 7 nucleotides line up with TRBD1. Germline loops: CDR1 SNHLY, CDR2 FYNNEI. The V segment lost 5 bases and the J segment 3 bases; nucleotides outside the gene matches: 3. The CDR3 length is 13 residues. CDR3 in DNA: TGTGCCAGCAGTTACGGACAGGACACTGAAGCTTTCTTT. Protein product: CASSYGQDTEAFF.

The chain is built from TRBV20-1 and TRBJ1-1; D uncertain. V was clipped by 3 bases and J by 1 base, with 3 bases between them. Per the germline V gene, CDR1 is DFQATT and CDR2 is SNEGSKA (reference sequence). The CDR3 spans 11 residues. The CDR3 is CSARGNTEAFF. The CDR3 DNA is TGCAGTGCTAGGGGGAACACTGAAGCTTTCTTT.

V usage is TRBV4-2 and J usage is TRBJ2-5; D ambiguous. The CDR3 has 14 amino acids. The V end was cut by 0 bases, the J end by 4 bases, with 9 bases between. CDR1 and CDR2 (germline): LGHNA, YNFKEQ. This CDR3 is CASSQEPLGETQYF. For the CDR3, the DNA is TGTGCCAGCAGCCAAGAACCCCTCGGAGAGACCCAGTACTTC.

This clone has only a few counts. The chain links TRBV9 to TRBJ2-1; a weak D match, TRBD1 (5 bases). The germline CDR1 and CDR2 sequences are SGDLS and YYNGEE. The CDR3 contains 15 residues. The V and J ends lost 3 bases and 1 base respectively, with 11 bases between them. CDR3 protein: CASSDQTESYNEQFF. The CDR3 DNA reads as TGTGCCAGCAGCGACCAGACAGAATCCTACAATGAGCAGTTCTTC.

The J gene is TRBJ2-7, the V gene TRBV7-2; no clear D. The CDR3 totals 13 residues. CDR1 and CDR2 from the germline V gene are SGHTA and FQGNSA. Trimming took 1 base from V and 7 from J, leaving 11 bases between them. DNA of the CDR3: TGTGCCAGCAGCTTAGTTTCGGTGGGGGAGCAGTACTTC. It codes for CASSLVSVGEQYF.